These T cell receptor beta chains were read from a single sample in a study of blood T cell repertoires in COVID-19. Assay used: immunoSEQ multiplex PCR; TCRdb lists only in-frame clones, some missing. The table lists some 180,000 clones, roughly 87% of them singletons, with roughly 8% in the top ten. Sequenced: peripheral blood. The receptors were sampled from an older woman with COVID-19, enrolled during active disease. Each CDR3 is given with its conserved first and last residue. A D gene is named only where the DNA matches it firmly. A row's size may be missing; if present it is once, few, many or a size class.

v_call: TRBV7-6; clone_size: -; d_call: TRBD2; j_call: TRBJ2-5; cdr3_aa: CASRINTSGRETQYF; cdr3_nt: TGTGCCAGCAGAATTAATACTAGCGGGAGGGAGACCCAGTACTTC
v_call: TRBV7-2; clone_size: -; d_call: TRBD2; j_call: TRBJ2-3; cdr3_aa: CASSLFWTSGIPDTQYF; cdr3_nt: TGTGCCAGCAGCCTTTTTTGGACTAGCGGGATCCCAGATACGCAGTATTTT
v_call: TRBV16; clone_size: once; d_call: TRBD1; j_call: TRBJ1-2; cdr3_aa: CASSLDRAYGYTF; cdr3_nt: TGTGCCAGCAGCCTCGACAGGGCCTATGGCTACACCTTC
v_call: TRBV11-2; clone_size: -; d_call: TRBD2; j_call: TRBJ2-1; cdr3_aa: CASSISGGSYNEQFF; cdr3_nt: TGTGCCAGCAGCATTAGCGGGGGTAGCTACAATGAGCAGTTCTTC
v_call: TRBV28; clone_size: -; d_call: -; j_call: TRBJ1-5; cdr3_aa: CASSFLGQVNQPQHF; cdr3_nt: TGTGCCAGCAGTTTCCTAGGACAAGTCAATCAGCCCCAGCATTTT
v_call: TRBV24-1; clone_size: -; d_call: TRBD1; j_call: TRBJ2-2; cdr3_aa: CATSDPGQGAWTGELFF; cdr3_nt: TGTGCCACCAGTGACCCGGGACAGGGGGCTTGGACCGGGGAGCTGTTTTTT
v_call: TRBV3-1/TRBV3-2; clone_size: -; d_call: -; j_call: TRBJ2-1; cdr3_aa: CASSQALASRVEQFF; cdr3_nt: TGTGCCAGCAGCCAAGCCCTGGCATCCCGTGTTGAGCAGTTCTTC
v_call: TRBV5-1; clone_size: few; d_call: TRBD1; j_call: TRBJ2-7; cdr3_aa: CASSLAGQGVTYEQYF; cdr3_nt: TGCGCCAGCAGCTTGGCCGGGCAGGGGGTGACCTACGAGCAGTACTTC
v_call: TRBV3-1/TRBV3-2; clone_size: -; d_call: -; j_call: TRBJ1-4; cdr3_aa: CASSPHTAALNEKLFF; cdr3_nt: TGTGCCAGCAGCCCCCACACGGCAGCGCTTAATGAAAAACTGTTTTTT
v_call: TRBV5-4; clone_size: -; d_call: -; j_call: TRBJ1-2; cdr3_aa: CASSPDRENYGYTF; cdr3_nt: TGTGCCAGCAGCCCGGACAGAGAGAACTATGGCTACACCTTC
v_call: TRBV28; clone_size: -; d_call: -; j_call: TRBJ2-7; cdr3_aa: CASSRGVVSSYEQYF; cdr3_nt: TGTGCCAGCAGCCGCGGAGTCGTCAGCTCCTACGAGCAGTACTTC
v_call: TRBV5-5; clone_size: -; d_call: TRBD1; j_call: TRBJ2-5; cdr3_aa: CASRFRDRGETQYF; cdr3_nt: TGTGCCAGCAGATTCCGGGACAGGGGTGAGACCCAGTACTTC
v_call: TRBV28; clone_size: once; d_call: -; j_call: TRBJ1-4; cdr3_aa: CASIPSPGGGHEKLFF; cdr3_nt: TGTGCCAGCATCCCCTCGCCGGGGGGAGGGCATGAAAAACTGTTTTTT
v_call: TRBV7-2; clone_size: once; d_call: -; j_call: TRBJ1-4; cdr3_aa: CASGQGSEKLFF; cdr3_nt: TGTGCCAGCGGGCAGGGGAGTGAAAAACTGTTTTTT
v_call: TRBV27; clone_size: few; d_call: TRBD1; j_call: TRBJ1-5; cdr3_aa: CASSPPGQGNQPQHF; cdr3_nt: TGTGCCAGCAGCCCACCGGGACAGGGGAATCAGCCCCAGCATTTT
v_call: TRBV30; clone_size: -; d_call: -; j_call: TRBJ1-6; cdr3_aa: CAWSGPRLHF; cdr3_nt: TGTGCCTGGAGTGGCCCCCGGCTCCACTTT
v_call: TRBV10-3; clone_size: -; d_call: TRBD2; j_call: TRBJ2-1; cdr3_aa: CAISEPGPSGSVNEQFF; cdr3_nt: TGTGCCATCAGTGAGCCCGGTCCCAGCGGGAGTGTCAATGAGCAGTTCTTC